This T cell receptor (beta chain) was recorded in a study of STAT5B mutations in CD4+ large granular lymphocyte leukemia. Bead-separated CD4+, CD4+CD8+, CD57+ or CD56+ fractions, or PBMC, were used. Whole-study results and caveats: Data were not HLA-matched across samples. Without putative leukemic clones, patient CD4-sorted repertoires remained more clonal than healthy CD4+ repertoires.

This clone was counted once. Its antigen is not identified. The survey-level immunoSEQ assay was used. Sequencing used immunoSEQ multiplex PCR; TCRdb keeps in-frame clones, though not all of them. The sample carries 2,600 or so clones, 79% recorded once. The CDR3 has 14 residues. Deletions cut 5 bases from V and 7 bases from J, with 18 bases between. Germline V gene data show CDR1 as SGHTA and CDR2 as FQGNSA. The material sequenced was PBMCs. V usage is TRBV7-2 and J usage is TRBJ2-7; no reliable D call. The sequence derives from a woman between 65 and 79 years old with CD4+ T-cell large granular lymphocyte leukemia. In DNA, the CDR3 is TGTGCCAGCAGCCCCCCGGGTGGGTTTCGGGAGCAGTACTTC. Translated: CASSPPGGFREQYF.